The next 20 T cell receptor beta chains were all read from a single sample in a study of blood T cell repertoires in COVID-19 (dated by TCRdb to about 2020). To prepare the library, the immunoSEQ multiplex PCR assay was applied. Imported from immuneACCESS, the table was reduced by TCRdb to in-frame sequences with V and J called. These copies leave out some clones; in studies compared against another copy, an unresolved V gene accounts for under half, and the cause of the remainder is not known. The sample has roughly 160,000 clones on record, roughly four fifths of them singletons. Less than 15% of the sample is in the top ten clones. The sample comprised PBMCs or T cells enriched from blood (not recorded which). The receptors shown here come from a man aged 50 to 59 who had recovered from COVID-19.

V gene TRBV10-1 combines with J gene TRBJ1-1; the D gene is possibly TRBD1 (6 bases). CDR1 is WNHNN, CDR2 SYGVQD, per germline (reference sequence). Trimming shortened V by 3 bases and J by 0 bases, and 11 bases separated the two germline ends. The length of the CDR3 is 15 residues. CDR3 sequence reads: CASSDRTGLNTEAFF. For the CDR3, the DNA is TGCGCCAGCAGTGACCGAACAGGGTTGAACACTGAAGCTTTCTTT.

The V call is TRBV7-9, the J call TRBJ2-1; D gene uncertain. Germline V gene data show CDR1 as SEHNR and CDR2 as FQNEAQ (reference sequence). Trimming pared 3 bases from V and 3 bases from J, leaving 6 bases between. This CDR3 is 13 amino acids long. This chain's CDR3 is CASSFTIYNEQFF. The CDR3 nucleotides read TGTGCCAGCAGCTTCACTATCTACAATGAGCAGTTCTTC.

This chain links TRBV5-4 with TRBJ2-7; D may be TRBD2 (6 bases). CDR1 and CDR2 (germline): SGHNT, YYREEE (reference sequence). The CDR3 runs 15 residues. V lost 4 bases to trimming and J lost 5 bases, with 19 bases between them. CDR3 in DNA: TGTGCCAGCAGCCGACCGGGACTTGGTAGGGACGAGCAGTACTTC. This encodes CASSRPGLGRDEQYF.

The chain combines TRBV4-3 with TRBJ1-2; D possibly corresponds to TRBD1 (6 bases). V lost 1 base to trimming and J lost 7 bases, with 19 bases between them. The length of the CDR3 is 16 residues. CDR1 is LGHNA and CDR2 is YSLEER in the germline V gene. CDR3 sequence: CASSQGGTLGKGGYTF. The CDR3 DNA follows: TGCGCCAGCAGCCAAGGGGGGACATTAGGGAAGGGTGGCTACACCTTC.

The chain has TRBV11-2 and TRBJ1-1; tentatively, D is TRBD1 (6 bases). The ends were cut back, 6 bases at V and 5 bases at J, with 19 bases in the middle. The germline V gene has CDR1 SGHAT and CDR2 FQNNGV. The CDR3 totals 15 residues. CDR3 nucleotides: TGTGCCAGCAGACCCTCCTTAGGGGGTGTGACTGAAGCTTTCTTT. Its protein is CASRPSLGGVTEAFF.

This chain joins TRBV3-1 (or the pseudogene TRBV3-2) and TRBJ1-3, with D maybe TRBD1 (5 bases). Trimming left V 4 bases short and J 0 bases short, with 16 bases between. Germline V gene sequence: CDR1 LGHDT, CDR2 YNNKEL (reference sequence). The CDR3 totals 17 residues. The chain's CDR3 is CASSPLTGTHSGNTIYF. The CDR3 nucleotides are TGTGCCAGCAGCCCTTTGACCGGGACTCACTCTGGAAACACCATATATTTT.

The V call is TRBV6-5, the J call TRBJ1-5, with D unresolved. The germline CDR1 and CDR2 sequences are MNHEY and SVGAGI. V dropped 7 bases and J dropped 4 bases, with 11 bases sitting between them. The CDR3 spans 13 residues. The CDR3 region has the DNA TGTGCCAGCAAGCGAGCTTTAAATCAGCCCCAGCATTTT. Translation: CASKRALNQPQHF.

This chain joins TRBV24-1 and TRBJ2-2; D ambiguous. The CDR3 is 16 amino acids. Trimming took 3 bases from V and 0 from J, leaving 10 bases between them. Per the germline V gene, CDR1 is KGHDR and CDR2 is SFDVKD. The CDR3 reads CATSDMATTNTGELFF. CDR3 DNA sequence: TGTGCCACCAGTGATATGGCAACAACGAACACCGGGGAGCTGTTTTTT.

This clone occurred a few times. The J gene is TRBJ1-1, the V gene TRBV5-5; D remains ambiguous. This CDR3 spans 12 amino acids. The germline V and J ends were trimmed by 2 bases and 7 bases, with 9 bases remaining between them. Per germline, CDR1 SGHKS and CDR2 YYEKEE (reference sequence). The CDR3 here is CASSFEVGEAFF. The CDR3 region has the DNA TGTGCCAGCAGCTTTGAGGTGGGTGAAGCTTTCTTT.

The chain is built from TRBV4-2 and TRBJ2-5; D remains ambiguous. Per germline, CDR1 LGHNA and CDR2 YNFKEQ. CDR3 length equals 15 residues. The V gene lost 4 bases and the J gene lost 5 bases, with 17 bases spanning the gap. The CDR3 DNA follows: TGTGCCAGCAGCCTGAAGAGGCTAAGTGAGGAGACCCAGTACTTC. Protein sequence: CASSLKRLSEETQYF.

The rearrangement joins TRBV4-2 to TRBJ1-2; 8 bases map to TRBD1. The CDR3 length is 16 residues. The ends lost 0 bases at V and 4 bases at J; junction bases unmatched: 7. Germline V CDR1 and CDR2: LGHNA, YNFKEQ. Written as DNA, the CDR3 is TGTGCCAGCAGCCAAGAGGACAGGGAGGACAGCTATGGCTACACCTTC. It yields the protein CASSQEDREDSYGYTF.

This clone has only a few counts. This chain uses TRBV2 with TRBJ2-2, with TRBD2 matching 10 bases. CDR1 and CDR2 from the germline V gene are SNHLY and FYNNEI. The CDR3 is 15 amino acids. The ends lost 6 bases at V and 8 bases at J; junction bases unmatched: 9. The CDR3 is CASSKTSGDMGELFF. CDR3 sequence (DNA): TGTGCCAGCAGCAAAACTAGCGGGGATATGGGGGAGCTGTTTTTT.

The chain employs TRBV18 and TRBJ2-5; TRBD1 matches at 9 bases. The junction had 4 bases not matched to a gene; V was cut back by 0 bases and J by 2 bases. The CDR3 sequence is 16 residues long. The germline CDR1 and CDR2 sequences are KGHSH and LQKENI. CDR3: CASSPPGQGVQETQYF. The CDR3 DNA reads as TGTGCCAGCTCACCACCGGGACAGGGCGTTCAAGAGACCCAGTACTTC.

The chain uses TRBV2 and TRBJ2-1; TRBD2 is a possible D gene (6 bases). Germline V lookup: CDR1 SNHLY, CDR2 FYNNEI. The V end was cut by 7 bases, the J end by 0 bases, with 16 bases between. The CDR3 is made up of 16 amino acids. The DNA of the CDR3 is TGTGCCAGCAAGGGAGGCTGGGGGAGCTCCTACAATGAGCAGTTCTTC. This translates into CASKGGWGSSYNEQFF.

The chain combines TRBV18 with TRBJ2-3; TRBD2 matches 12 bases. Trimming removed 3 bases from V and 1 base from J; junction bases left unmatched: 11. Germline values: CDR1 KGHSH, CDR2 LQKENI. The CDR3 consists of 19 residues. The CDR3 reads CASSPPLAGGPIGTDTQYF. The CDR3, as DNA: TGTGCCAGCTCACCCCCACTAGCGGGGGGCCCGATAGGCACAGATACGCAGTATTTT.

The chain employs TRBV7-9 and TRBJ1-6; D might be TRBD1 (6 bases). The CDR3 is 14 residues long. The germline V gene has CDR1 SEHNR and CDR2 FQNEAQ (reference sequence). V was clipped by 0 bases and J by 9 bases, with 9 bases between them. CDR3 sequence reads: CASSLASGASPLHF. The CDR3 DNA follows: TGTGCCAGCAGCTTAGCCTCAGGGGCTTCACCCCTCCACTTT.

This clone has more than one count but fewer than ten. This chain links TRBV11-2 with TRBJ1-3; no reliable D call. The CDR3 loop spans 15 amino acids. The V gene lost 2 bases and the J gene lost 2 bases, with 10 bases spanning the gap. Germline lookup yields CDR1 SGHAT and CDR2 FQNNGV. The DNA for the CDR3 is TGTGCCAGCAGCTTAATAGCGTCAGCTGGAAACACCATATATTTT. Its protein product is CASSLIASAGNTIYF.

This rearrangement joins TRBV7-2 to TRBJ1-5; no clear D gene. V lost 2 bases and J 4 bases, leaving 12 bases between the germline ends. Germline loops: CDR1 SGHTA, CDR2 FQGNSA. The CDR3 has 15 amino acids. Here the CDR3 DNA reads TGTGCCAGCAGCTTAACGAGGGATTGGAATCAGCCCCAGCATTTT. It specifies CASSLTRDWNQPQHF.

This clone appeared a single time. V is TRBV10-3 and J is TRBJ1-1; tentatively, D is TRBD1 (5 bases). The ends were cut back, 3 bases at V and 2 bases at J, with 13 bases in the middle. CDR3 length: 15 residues. Germline CDR1 reads ENHRY; CDR2 reads SYGVKD. The CDR3 DNA reads TGTGCCATCAGTGAAAGGGGAACAGTAAACACTGAAGCTTTCTTT. This encodes CAISERGTVNTEAFF.

The V call is TRBV6-5, the J call TRBJ1-1; 8 positions agree with TRBD1. CDR3 length: 15 residues. Germline CDR1 and CDR2: MNHEY and SVGAGI. V gave up 6 bases and J gave up 3 bases; unmatched junction bases: 9. CDR3 coding DNA: TGTGCCAGCAGATTAAAGGACAGGGTGGACACTGAAGCTTTCTTT. Translated, it gives CASRLKDRVDTEAFF.